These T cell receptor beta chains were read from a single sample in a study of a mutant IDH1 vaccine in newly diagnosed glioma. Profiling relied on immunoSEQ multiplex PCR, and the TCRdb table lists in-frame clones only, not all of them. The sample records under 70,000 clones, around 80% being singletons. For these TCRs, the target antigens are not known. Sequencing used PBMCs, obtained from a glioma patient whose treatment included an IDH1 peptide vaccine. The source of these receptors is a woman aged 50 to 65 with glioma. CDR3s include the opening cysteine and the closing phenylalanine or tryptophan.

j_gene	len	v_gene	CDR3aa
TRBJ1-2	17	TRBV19	CASSAPRLRTDDYGYTF
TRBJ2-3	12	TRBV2	CASRRGGDTQYF
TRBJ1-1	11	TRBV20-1	CSARRGSEAFF
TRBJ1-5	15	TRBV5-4	CASSLAGGMNQPQHF
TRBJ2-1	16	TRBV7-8	CASSLRHSGSYNEQFF
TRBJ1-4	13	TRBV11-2	CASSTSPGEKLFF
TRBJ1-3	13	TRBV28	CASSLWEGNTIYF
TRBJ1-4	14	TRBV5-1	CASSPGQPNEKLFF
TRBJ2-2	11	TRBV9	CASSAIGELFF
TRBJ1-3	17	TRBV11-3	CASSLSGQYVTGNTIYF
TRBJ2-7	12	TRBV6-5	CASTGSSEEQYF
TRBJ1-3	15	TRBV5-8	CASSSKGWGGNTIYF
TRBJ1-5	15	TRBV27	CASSLDRGGLQPQHF
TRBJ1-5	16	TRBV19	CASSMGTDAIHQPQHF
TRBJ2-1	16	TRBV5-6	CASGPLTSGDYNEQFF
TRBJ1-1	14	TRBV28	CASSAAGLVTEAFF
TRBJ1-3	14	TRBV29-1	CSVRGTGPRDTIYF
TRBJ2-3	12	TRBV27	CASLSSTDTQYF
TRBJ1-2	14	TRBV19	CASSAPGQSYGYTF
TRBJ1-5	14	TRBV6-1	CASSDMKGVQPQHF
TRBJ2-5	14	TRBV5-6	CASSFGRGRETQYF
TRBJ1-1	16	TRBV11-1	CASSFSTTAANTEAFF
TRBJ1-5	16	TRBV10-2	CASSYGTGSSNQPQHF
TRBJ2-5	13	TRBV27	CASRFRGGETQYF
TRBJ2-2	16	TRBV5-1	CASSLRDRINTGELFF
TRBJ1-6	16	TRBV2	CASSEQGARDNSPLHF
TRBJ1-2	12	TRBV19	CASDTGIYGYTF
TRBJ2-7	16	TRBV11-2	CASSSPGTGRSYEQYF
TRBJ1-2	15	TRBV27	CASSSLGQGNYGYTF
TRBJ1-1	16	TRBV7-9	CASSLDRGKSGTEAFF
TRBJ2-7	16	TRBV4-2	CASSQVSRQGGYEQYF
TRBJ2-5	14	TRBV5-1	CASSLQGLEETQYF
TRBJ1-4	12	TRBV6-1	CASTDPGRELFF
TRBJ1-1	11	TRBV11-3	CASSYRGEAFF
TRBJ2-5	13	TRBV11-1	CASSPQEGETQYF
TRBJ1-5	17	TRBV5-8	CASSPRGQVISNQPQHF
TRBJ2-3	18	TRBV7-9	CASSRRLAGGPPTDTQYF
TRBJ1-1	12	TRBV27	CASRAGLTEAFF
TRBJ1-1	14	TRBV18	CASSPLAQNTEAFF
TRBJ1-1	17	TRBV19	CASMSLGTGTGSTEAFF
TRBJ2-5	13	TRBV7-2	CASSRSGDETQYF
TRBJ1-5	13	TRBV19	CASSMQNNQPQHF
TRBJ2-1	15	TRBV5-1	CASSDDPSSYNEQFF
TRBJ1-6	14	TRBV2	CASSEGLAGSPLHF
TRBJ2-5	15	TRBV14	CASSQASSGGATQYF
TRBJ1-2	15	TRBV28	CASSPGTVGAGGYTF
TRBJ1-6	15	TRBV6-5	CASSYRIGSNSPLHF
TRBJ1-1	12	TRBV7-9	CASSFQNTEAFF
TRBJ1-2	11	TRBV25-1	CASSSGRRVAF
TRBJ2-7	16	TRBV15	CATSRGNRGLTYEQYF
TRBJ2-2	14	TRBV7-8	CASSLGQGSGELFF
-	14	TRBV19	CASSTRQGSYEQYF
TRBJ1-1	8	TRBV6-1	CASRKAFF
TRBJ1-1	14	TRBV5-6	CASQAAGENTEAFF
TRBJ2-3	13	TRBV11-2	CASSPGAQGTQYF
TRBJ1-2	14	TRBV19	CASSITGGVYGYTF
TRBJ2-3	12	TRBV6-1	CASGGSTDTQYF